This passage covers 21 T cell receptor beta chains from one sample sequenced in a study of response to subunit inactivated influenza vaccine (dated by TCRdb to 2016 to 2019). The library came from RT-PCR. Data came from an Illumina HiSeq 2500. The public reads were reanalyzed by TCRdb: fastp trimming at Q25, MiXCR alignment, in-frame beta chains only. Merged by CDR3 protein, the rows form single entries marked with the most common genes and DNA. This sample has under 750,000 distinct CDR3 sequences in its table, and 12% of those were observed once. Clones ranked in the top ten supply about 10% of the sample. Sequences were derived from PBMCs from blood, sampled on the day of vaccination. The receptor source for this set is a man aged 50 or older who received an inactivated influenza vaccine. Donor details come from another sample of the same person, matched by shared clones.

This clonotype was seen more than once but under ten times. This chain uses TRBV5-5 with TRBJ2-1; possibly TRBD1 or TRBD2 for D (5 bases each). Germline V gene lookup returns CDR1 SGHKS and CDR2 YYEKEE (reference sequence). The CDR3 has 14 residues. V shed 3 bases and J shed 8 bases, with 15 bases lying between them. The CDR3 DNA follows: TGTGCCAGCAGCTGGGCGTCAGGGACCCATGAGCAGTTCTTC. It specifies CASSWASGTHEQFF. The full variable domain, in which reference TRBV5-5 and TRBJ2-1 provide the parts outside the CDR3, is DAGVTQSPTHLIKTRGQQVTLRCSPISGHKSVSWYQQVLGQGPQFIFQYYEKEERGRGNFPDRFSARQFPNYSSELNVNALLLGDSALYLCASSWASGTHEQFFGPGTRLTVL.

CDR3: CASSLAPPSDGYTF. DNA for the CDR3: TGTGCCAGCAGCTTAGCTCCGCCTTCGGATGGCTACACCTTC. The chain employs TRBV7-2 and TRBJ1-2; no firm D call. Germline CDR1 reads SGHTA; CDR2 reads FQGNSA. The V end was cut by 0 bases, the J end by 6 bases, with 11 bases between. CDR3 length: 14 residues.

This clonotype was detected a few times. The V call is TRBV29-1, the J call TRBJ2-3; TRBD1 might be the D (6 bases). The ends were cut back, 7 bases at V and 5 bases at J, with 16 bases in the middle. Per germline, CDR1 SQVTM and CDR2 ANQGSEA. The CDR3 is made up of 13 amino acids. CDR3 nucleotide sequence: TGCAGCGCTGGGACACCGGCTAGAGATACGCAGTATTTT. It encodes CSAGTPARDTQYF.

This chain connects TRBV6-7 to TRBJ2-2; 7 bases are a match to TRBD2. TRBV6-7 is labeled an ORF, and its function is uncertain. The CDR3 has 16 amino acids. V was pared by 2 bases and J by 2 bases, with 5 bases of the junction left unmatched. The CDR3 DNA follows: TGTGCCAGCAGTTACCCCGGACTAGGCAACACCGGGGAGCTGTTTTTT. It yields the protein CASSYPGLGNTGELFF.

This clonotype occurred a few times. The chain links TRBV6-5 to TRBJ1-2, with 8 bases fitting TRBD1. The CDR3 is 17 residues long. J gave up 8 bases and V 0 bases, and 14 bases lay outside the gene matches. In germline, CDR1 is MNHEY, CDR2 SVGAGI. CDR3 protein: CASSYSTGSQGAAGYTF. In DNA form, the CDR3 reads TGTGCCAGCAGTTACTCGACTGGTAGCCAGGGGGCGGCGGGCTACACCTTC.

This sequence joins TRBV7-2 and TRBJ2-3; TRBD2 matches at 11 bases. V shed 5 bases and J 4 bases; nucleotides not matched to a gene: 8. Germline CDR1 and CDR2: SGHTA and FQGNSA. The CDR3 sequence is 16 residues long. CDR3 nucleotides: TGTGCCAGCAGCCCGGGACTAGCGGCGAGGGCAGATACGCAGTATTTT. Its protein is CASSPGLAARADTQYF.

The chain uses TRBV29-1 and TRBJ2-1; perhaps TRBD1 as D (6 bases). From germline, CDR1 is SQVTM and CDR2 ANQGSEA. CDR3 length equals 14 residues. With 3 bases removed from V and 6 bases from J, the gap between germline ends came to 15 bases. The CDR3 region has the DNA TGCAGCGTTGACTTTCGGTCGGACAGCAATGAGCAGTTCTTC. It yields the protein CSVDFRSDSNEQFF.

This chain joins TRBV6-2 or TRBV6-3 and TRBJ2-1; TRBD2 matches at 16 bases. There are 23 residues in the CDR3. J lost 8 bases, V lost 5 bases, and 27 bases had no gene match. CDR1 and CDR2 from the germline V gene are MNHEY and SVGEGT. Written as DNA, the CDR3 is TGTGCCAGCAGTCCAACCCTCGGGTCGAGGAGCTCCGGGACTAGCGGGGGGGGAGATGAGCAGTTCTTC. Residues: CASSPTLGSRSSGTSGGGDEQFF.

There are a few counts of this clonotype. As DNA, the CDR3 is TGCAGTGCTAGAAGGGCGAGGGACGAGCAGTACTTC. Translated: CSARRARDEQYF. V usage is TRBV20-1 and J usage is TRBJ2-7, with D maybe TRBD2 (5 bases). The V gene lost 2 bases and the J gene lost 5 bases, with 10 bases spanning the gap. The V gene's germline CDR1 is DFQATT and CDR2 SNEGSKA (reference sequence). The length of the CDR3 is 12 residues.

The V call is TRBV27, the J call TRBJ2-3; 9 bases are shared with TRBD1. Germline CDR1 is MNHEY and CDR2 is SMNVEV (reference sequence). The CDR3 consists of 20 residues. V lost 0 bases, J lost 1 base, and 14 bases stayed unmatched. CDR3: CASSLSATGGYDWRTDTQYF. The CDR3 DNA reads as TGTGCCAGCAGTTTATCCGCTACAGGGGGCTACGATTGGCGCACAGATACGCAGTATTTT.

The chain carries TRBV7-9 and TRBJ1-4, with 7 bases fitting TRBD1. CDR1 and CDR2 (germline): SEHNR, FQNEAQ (reference sequence). The CDR3 has 16 residues. With 4 bases clipped from V and 5 bases from J, the junction kept 10 bases outside the gene matches. Written as DNA, the CDR3 is TGTGCCAGCAGCTGGCCCCCGGGACAGAGAAATGAAAAACTGTTTTTT. Protein product: CASSWPPGQRNEKLFF.

The J gene is TRBJ1-5, the V gene TRBV20-1; a possible D gene is TRBD1 (5 bases). Trimming left V 0 bases short and J 6 bases short, with 12 bases between. The CDR3 has 14 residues. Germline V gives CDR1 DFQATT, CDR2 SNEGSKA (reference sequence). The CDR3 sequence: CSAREGPPRQPQHF. CDR3 bases: TGCAGTGCTAGAGAGGGGCCCCCGCGTCAGCCCCAGCATTTT.

The chain has TRBV5-1 and TRBJ2-5; 7 bases fit TRBD2. This CDR3 spans 15 amino acids. The ends lost 0 bases at V and 2 bases at J; junction bases unmatched: 4. CDR1 is SGHRS and CDR2 is YFSETQ in the germline V gene. The CDR3 sequence: CASSLAPSGQETQYF. DNA for the CDR3: TGCGCCAGCAGCTTGGCCCCTAGCGGACAAGAGACCCAGTACTTC.

Details on this clonotype: A read error is possible here, since a much larger clone lies one base away. The J gene is TRBJ2-1, the V gene TRBV19, with D unclear. The length of the CDR3 is 11 residues. Trimming removed 3 bases from V and 10 bases from J, with 7 bases in between. The germline gives CDR1 LNHDA, CDR2 SQIVND (reference sequence). The CDR3 nucleotides read TGTGCCAGTAGTATCGGGCACGAGCAGTTCTTC. Translating it yields CASSIGHEQFF.

The CDR3 DNA reads TGTGCCAGCAGCTTAGTTAGCGGGGGGATCACAGATACGCAGTATTTT. Protein: CASSLVSGGITDTQYF. The chain recombines TRBV7-2 with TRBJ2-3; TRBD2 aligns across 10 bases. The length of the CDR3 is 16 residues. Trimming cost V 1 base and J 2 bases; bases outside gene matches: 3. Germline V gene data show CDR1 as SGHTA and CDR2 as FQGNSA.

The CDR3 coding sequence is TGTGCCAGCAGCTTGAATATTGTTGGACAGAGCAATCAGCCCCAGCATTTT. Its translation: CASSLNIVGQSNQPQHF. The chain joins TRBV5-5 to TRBJ1-5, with D possibly being TRBD1 (6 bases). V lost 1 base, J lost 1 base, and 15 bases lay in between. CDR1 SGHKS and CDR2 YYEKEE come from the germline V gene (reference sequence). The CDR3 is 17 residues long.

The V gene is TRBV29-1, the J gene TRBJ1-1; weak D call: TRBD1 (5 bases). Trimming removed 7 bases from V and 8 bases from J, with 11 bases in between. Germline CDR1 and CDR2: SQVTM and ANQGSEA. CDR3 size: 10 residues. Written as DNA, the CDR3 is TGCAGCGCCTCCAGGGACGAAGCTTTCTTT. Translating it yields CSASRDEAFF.

This clonotype was recorded a few times. The genes are TRBV28 and TRBJ2-6, with D perhaps being TRBD1 or TRBD2 (5 bases each). Germline-derived CDR1 and CDR2 are MDHEN and SYDVKM. Trimming took off 6 bases at V and 2 bases at J, with 20 bases between the two ends. CDR3 length equals 18 residues. The CDR3 bases are TGTGCCAGCAGGGGACCGGGACGGCGGGTTACTGGGGCCAACGTCCTGACTTTC. As protein: CASRGPGRRVTGANVLTF.

This clonotype was picked up a small number of times. The CDR3 coding sequence is TGCGCCAGCAGCCAAGATTCGCGGGGGGTGGATACGCAGTATTTT. Amino acid sequence: CASSQDSRGVDTQYF. This rearrangement joins TRBV4-3 to TRBJ2-3; 8 nucleotides line up with TRBD2. The CDR3 spans 15 residues. J lost 6 bases, V lost 0 bases, and 5 bases had no gene match. Per the germline V gene, CDR1 is LGHNA and CDR2 is YSLEER.

This clonotype was seen repeatedly, ten times or more. The chain joins TRBV6-2 or TRBV6-3 to TRBJ2-1, with 13 bases aligning to TRBD2. CDR1 and CDR2 (germline): MNHEY, SVGEGT. This CDR3 contains 18 residues. V lost 5 bases and J lost 7; bases outside the gene matches: 14. CDR3 sequence: CASSRTSGSYSALNEQFF. The CDR3, as DNA: TGTGCCAGCAGTAGGACTAGCGGGAGTTATTCGGCCCTGAATGAGCAGTTCTTC.

There are many counts of this clonotype. This rearrangement joins TRBV9 to TRBJ1-3; no definite D call. V was clipped by 5 bases and J by 2 bases, with 14 bases between them. The V gene's germline CDR1 is SGDLS and CDR2 YYNGEE. The CDR3 totals 15 residues. The CDR3 sequence: CASRSGGYTGNTIYF. The CDR3 region has the DNA TGTGCCAGCAGGAGTGGCGGGTATACTGGAAACACCATATATTTT.